This T cell receptor (beta chain) was documented in a study of control samples from healthy donors and cancer patients. Sequencing used immunoSEQ multiplex PCR; TCRdb keeps in-frame clones, though not all of them. The sample has 60,000 to 75,000 clones, under 90% seen once; the top ten hold approximately 30%. Trimming at V came to 3 bases and at J to 2 bases, leaving 4 bases not matched to a gene. Per the germline V gene, CDR1 is MDHEN and CDR2 is SYDVKM. The CDR3 loop spans 15 amino acids. This TCR came from a man aged 45-60 years in good health. Specimen: blood. The chain uses TRBV28 and TRBJ2-3, with 8 positions matching TRBD2. The CDR3 bases are TGTGCCAGCAGTTTCGGCGGGAGGATCACAGATACGCAGTATTTT. Protein sequence: CASSFGGRITDTQYF.